The 25 T cell receptor beta chains listed next were all sequenced from one sample in a study of cytomegalovirus exposure and HLA in healthy donors. This PCR relied on a set of 60 Vbeta primers and 13 Jbeta primers. Profiling relied on immunoSEQ multiplex PCR, and the TCRdb table lists in-frame clones only, not all of them. The data show more than 60,000 clones, approximately 80% seen once. Sequencing used PBMCs. These receptors all stem from a woman aged 35 to 49 in good health and CMV-seropositive.

Worth noting for this clone: The same CDR3 is also encoded by other DNA sequences in this sample. The rearrangement uses TRBV18 and TRBJ2-3; D not certain. Between the trimmed V and J ends, which lost 6 bases and 0 bases, there was a span of 4 bases. The CDR3 spans 12 residues. Germline V CDR1 and CDR2: KGHSH, LQKENI. The CDR3 DNA follows: TGTGCCAGCTCTTCTAGCACAGATACGCAGTATTTT. It encodes CASSSSTDTQYF.

This rearrangement joins TRBV28 to TRBJ1-1; TRBD1 matches 7 bases. The junction had 5 bases not matched to a gene; V was cut back by 11 bases and J by 5 bases. The germline gives CDR1 MDHEN, CDR2 SYDVKM. This CDR3 has 11 amino acids. The CDR3: CASGGQTEAFF. CDR3 DNA: TGTGCCTCAGGGGGGCAGACTGAAGCTTTCTTT. Drawing the rest from reference TRBV28 and TRBJ1-1, the complete variable domain is DVKVTQSSRYLVKRTGEKVFLECVQDMDHENMFWYRQDPGLGLRLIYFSYDVKMKEKGDIPEGYSVSREKKERFSLILESASTNQTSMYLCASGGQTEAFFGQGTRLTVV.

V is TRBV6-1 and J is TRBJ2-7; D is ambiguous. This CDR3 region has 12 residues. The germline gives CDR1 MNHNS, CDR2 SASEGT. Deletions cut 2 bases from V and 4 bases from J, with 6 bases between. The CDR3 sequence: CASSEPRYEQYF. As DNA, the CDR3 is TGTGCCAGCAGTGAACCCCGTTACGAGCAGTACTTC.

J is TRBJ2-2 and V is TRBV6-5, with TRBD1 matching 8 bases. From germline, CDR1 is MNHEY and CDR2 SVGAGI. This CDR3 comprises 15 residues. V gave up 6 bases and J gave up 7 bases; unmatched junction bases: 10. The CDR3 sequence: CASSLMQGANGELFF. CDR3 sequence (DNA): TGTGCCAGCAGCCTTATGCAGGGGGCAAACGGGGAGCTGTTTTTT.

The CDR3: CASSLDEGAPFYEQYF. CDR3 nucleotides: TGTGCCAGCAGCTTAGATGAGGGTGCCCCCTTTTACGAGCAGTACTTC. The V gene is TRBV7-8, the J gene TRBJ2-7, with a tentative D call TRBD2 (5 bases). V was trimmed by 1 base and J by 4 bases, leaving 17 bases between them. The CDR3 has 16 residues. CDR1 and CDR2 from the germline V gene are SGHVS and FQNEAQ. The full variable domain, rest sourced from reference TRBV7-8 and TRBJ2-7, is GAGVSQSPRYKVAKRGQDVALRCDPISGHVSLFWYQQALGQGPEFLTYFQNEAQLDKSGLPSDRFFAERPEGSVSTLKIQRTQQEDSAVYLCASSLDEGAPFYEQYFGPGTRLTVT.

The V and J genes are TRBV6-5 and TRBJ1-1; possible D gene TRBD1, 6 bases. Deletions cut 6 bases from V and 4 bases from J, with 12 bases between. Germline loops: CDR1 MNHEY, CDR2 SVGAGI. This CDR3 contains 13 residues. The CDR3 coding sequence is TGTGCCAGCAGCTTCGACAGGTCCACTGAAGCTTTCTTT. Translated, it gives CASSFDRSTEAFF.

The chain employs TRBV18 and TRBJ1-1, with 10 bases that match TRBD1. Germline V CDR1 and CDR2: KGHSH, LQKENI. The trim removed 2 bases at V and 0 bases at J, leaving 3 bases unmatched. The CDR3 has 16 residues. The CDR3 sequence: CASSPGTGDMNTEAFF. CDR3 DNA: TGTGCCAGCTCACCAGGGACAGGGGACATGAACACTGAAGCTTTCTTT.

The CDR3 protein is CASSSRGSGASYNEQFF. The CDR3 coding sequence is TGTGCCAGCAGCTCCAGGGGTAGCGGGGCCTCCTACAATGAGCAGTTCTTC. The gene calls are TRBV13 and TRBJ2-1; 8 bases line up with TRBD2. The CDR3 has 17 amino acids. Germline V CDR1 and CDR2: PRHDT, FYEKMQ (reference sequence). Losses at the gene ends were 4 bases for V and 0 bases for J; bases not matched to a gene: 8. The whole variable domain, filled in from reference TRBV13 and TRBJ2-1, reads AAGVIQSPRHLIKEKRETATLKCYPIPRHDTVYWYQQGPGQDPQFLISFYEKMQSDKGSIPDRFSAQQFSDYHSELNMSSLELGDSALYFCASSSRGSGASYNEQFFGPGTRLTVL.

V and J are TRBV6-1 and TRBJ2-2, with D tentatively TRBD1 (6 bases). This CDR3 has 15 residues. Germline loops: CDR1 MNHNS, CDR2 SASEGT. Trimming removed 5 bases from V and 1 base from J, with 11 bases in between. In nucleotides, the CDR3 is TGTGCCAGCAGTAGCTGGACAGAGAACACCGGGGAGCTGTTTTTT. Translated: CASSSWTENTGELFF.

This rearrangement joins TRBV27 to TRBJ1-2, with 9 bases that match TRBD1. Looked up from germline, CDR1 is MNHEY and CDR2 is SMNVEV (reference sequence). The CDR3 sequence is 17 residues long. The junction had 12 bases not matched to a gene; V was cut back by 3 bases and J by 4 bases. In DNA form, the CDR3 reads TGTGCCAGCAGTTTCTTAAGAAACCGGGACAGGGTCTATGGCTACACCTTC. Translation: CASSFLRNRDRVYGYTF.

This chain connects TRBV7-2 to TRBJ1-5, with D possibly TRBD1 on 6 matching bases. The V gene's germline CDR1 is SGHTA and CDR2 FQGNSA. The CDR3 has 16 residues. Trimming cost V 0 bases and J 3 bases, with 12 bases left between them. CDR3 residues: CASSLATGLVNQPQHF. CDR3 DNA sequence: TGTGCCAGCAGCTTAGCGACAGGTTTGGTCAATCAGCCCCAGCATTTT.

The chain uses TRBV5-4 and TRBJ1-4; 7 bases agree with TRBD1. The germline gives CDR1 SGHNT, CDR2 YYREEE (reference sequence). The CDR3 is made up of 14 amino acids. The ends lost 2 bases at V and 5 bases at J; junction bases unmatched: 3. CDR3 amino acids: CASSFGTENEKLFF. The CDR3 nucleotides are TGTGCCAGCAGCTTCGGGACAGAGAATGAAAAACTGTTTTTT.

CDR3 nucleotide sequence: TGTGCCAGCAGTATGCCCCTGCGGGGGGTCTCCTACGAGCAGTACTTC. It codes for CASSMPLRGVSYEQYF. This chain joins TRBV28 and TRBJ2-7, with 8 bases identical to TRBD2. There are 16 residues in the CDR3. Germline V gene lookup returns CDR1 MDHEN and CDR2 SYDVKM. After removal of 5 bases from V and 0 bases from J, the junction contained 9 bases not matched to a gene. The full variable domain, in which reference TRBV28 and TRBJ2-7 provide the parts outside the CDR3, is DVKVTQSSRYLVKRTGEKVFLECVQDMDHENMFWYRQDPGLGLRLIYFSYDVKMKEKGDIPEGYSVSREKKERFSLILESASTNQTSMYLCASSMPLRGVSYEQYFGPGTRLTVT.

V is TRBV7-9 and J is TRBJ2-2; maybe TRBD1 (5 bases). Germline loops: CDR1 SEHNR, CDR2 FQNEAQ (reference sequence). Trimming stripped 3 bases from V and 4 bases from J, with 12 bases between. CDR3 length: 15 amino acids. Written as DNA, the CDR3 is TGTGCCAGCAGCTTCATTTCAGGGTCCACCGGGGAGCTGTTTTTT. Its protein is CASSFISGSTGELFF.

This clone was found a few times. The chain links TRBV7-9 to TRBJ2-7; TRBD1 might be the D (5 bases). CDR1 SEHNR and CDR2 FQNEAQ come from the germline V gene (reference sequence). Trimming removed 5 bases from V and 0 bases from J, with 5 bases in between. This CDR3 is 12 amino acids long. CDR3 sequence (DNA): TGTGCCAGCAGCAGGGGCTCCTACGAGCAGTACTTC. Translation: CASSRGSYEQYF. Full variable domain (outside the CDR3, taken from reference TRBV7-9 and TRBJ2-7): DTGVSQNPRHKITKRGQNVTFRCDPISEHNRLYWYRQTLGQGPEFLTYFQNEAQLEKSRLLSDRFSAERPKGSFSTLEIQRTEQGDSAMYLCASSRGSYEQYFGPGTRLTVT.

V and J are TRBV5-6 and TRBJ1-4; no clear D. Trimming stripped 1 base from V and 8 bases from J, with 12 bases between. Germline lookup yields CDR1 SGHDT and CDR2 YYEEEE. The CDR3 has 14 residues. CDR3 region: CASSLTGEGEKLFF. CDR3 DNA: TGTGCCAGCAGCTTGACCGGGGAAGGGGAAAAACTGTTTTTT.

The V gene is TRBV6-1, the J gene TRBJ1-3, with TRBD1 identical over 8 bases. Germline loops: CDR1 MNHNS, CDR2 SASEGT. CDR3 length: 14 amino acids. V lost 5 bases to trimming and J lost 6 bases; unmatched junction nucleotides: 6. The DNA of the CDR3 is TGTGCCAGCAGTCCAGGACAGGGAGAAAACACCATATATTTT. Its protein is CASSPGQGENTIYF.

This clone was recorded once. This rearrangement joins TRBV15 to TRBJ1-5; maybe TRBD1 (6 bases). Between the trimmed V and J ends, which lost 0 bases and 3 bases, there was a span of 12 bases. The CDR3 has 16 residues. Germline-derived CDR1 and CDR2 are LNHNV and YYDKDF (reference sequence). CDR3 amino acids: CATSRDQGYPNQPQHF. DNA of the CDR3: TGTGCCACCAGCAGAGATCAGGGGTATCCCAATCAGCCCCAGCATTTT.

The rearrangement joins TRBV28 to TRBJ2-7; 14 positions match TRBD2. This CDR3 has 16 residues. The J segment lost 4 bases and the V segment lost 5 bases, leaving 7 bases of the junction unmatched. The germline CDR1 and CDR2 sequences are MDHEN and SYDVKM. The CDR3 DNA sequence: TGTGCCAGCAGTCTCGGGACTAGCGGGGGATTTTACGAGCAGTACTTC. Residues: CASSLGTSGGFYEQYF.

The chain joins TRBV6-5 to TRBJ2-7; TRBD2 is a possible D gene (6 bases). This CDR3 has 14 amino acids. The germline gives CDR1 MNHEY, CDR2 SVGAGI. The V end was cut by 2 bases, the J end by 0 bases, with 8 bases between. CDR3: CASSYGGASYEQYF. CDR3 nucleotide sequence: TGTGCCAGCAGTTACGGAGGGGCCTCCTACGAGCAGTACTTC.

The sample holds a few counts of this clone. The chain joins TRBV6-5 to TRBJ2-7; D not resolved. Trimming cost V 3 bases and J 3 bases, with 3 bases left between them. This CDR3 has 11 residues. The germline V gene encodes CDR1 MNHEY and CDR2 SVGAGI. The CDR3 DNA follows: TGTGCCAGCAGTTATAACTACGAGCAGTACTTC. This codes for CASSYNYEQYF.

V and J are TRBV30 and TRBJ1-2; D remains unclear. Germline V CDR1 and CDR2: GTSNPN, SVGIG (reference sequence). V gave up 1 base and J gave up 10 bases, with 13 bases separating them. This CDR3 is built from 12 residues. CDR3 residues: CAWSGAYPDYTF. The CDR3 nucleotides are TGTGCCTGGAGTGGGGCGTACCCCGACTACACCTTC. Supplemented by reference TRBV30 and TRBJ1-2, the full variable domain reads SQTIHQWPATLVQPVGSPLSLECTVEGTSNPNLYWYRQAAGRGLQLLFYSVGIGQISSEVPQNLSASRPQDRQFILSSKKLLLSDSGFYLCAWSGAYPDYTFGSGTRLTVV.

J is TRBJ2-7 and V is TRBV11-2, with D possibly matching TRBD2 (6 bases). The CDR3 consists of 12 residues. Germline assignment: CDR1 SGHAT and CDR2 FQNNGV. V was pared by 6 bases and J by 5 bases, with 11 bases between. The CDR3 here is CASRSWEDEQYF. Here the CDR3 DNA reads TGTGCCAGCAGGTCGTGGGAGGACGAGCAGTACTTC.

The genes are TRBV18 and TRBJ2-3; 8 bases align to TRBD1. The CDR3 extends over 15 amino acids. With V trimmed by 4 bases and J by 9 bases, 12 bases remained unmatched. Per germline, CDR1 KGHSH and CDR2 LQKENI. CDR3 nucleotides: TGTGCCAGCTCACTGGGACAGGTAATGACAGGGACGCAGTATTTT. It yields the protein CASSLGQVMTGTQYF.

The chain carries TRBV28 and TRBJ2-5, with 13 positions matching TRBD2. CDR3 size: 17 residues. J gave up 5 bases and V 2 bases, and 8 bases lay outside the gene matches. CDR1 and CDR2 from the germline V gene are MDHEN and SYDVKM. The CDR3 DNA reads TGTGCCAGCAGTTTAGCCAGACTAGCGGGGGGTAGGGAGACCCAGTACTTC. Translating it yields CASSLARLAGGRETQYF.